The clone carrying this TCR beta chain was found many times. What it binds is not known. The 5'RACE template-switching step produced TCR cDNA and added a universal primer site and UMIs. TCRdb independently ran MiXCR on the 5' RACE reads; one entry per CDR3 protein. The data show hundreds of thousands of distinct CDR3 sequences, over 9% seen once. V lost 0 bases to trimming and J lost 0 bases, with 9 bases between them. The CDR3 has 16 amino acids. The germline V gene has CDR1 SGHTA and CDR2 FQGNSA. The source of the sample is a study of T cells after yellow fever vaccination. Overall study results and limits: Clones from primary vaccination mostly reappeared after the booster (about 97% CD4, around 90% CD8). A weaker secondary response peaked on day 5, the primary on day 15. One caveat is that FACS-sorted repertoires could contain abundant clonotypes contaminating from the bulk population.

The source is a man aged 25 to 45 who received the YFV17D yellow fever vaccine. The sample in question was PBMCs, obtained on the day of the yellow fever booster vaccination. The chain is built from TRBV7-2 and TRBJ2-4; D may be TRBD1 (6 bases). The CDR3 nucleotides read TGTGCCAGCAGCTTAGCGGACAGAATAGCCAAAAACATTCAGTACTTC. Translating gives CASSLADRIAKNIQYF.